Reported below is one T cell receptor beta chain. This study enrolled people aged about 18 to 95 from 24 US geographic areas. Participants' own reports of clinical history determined their cohort assignment. The CDR3 is 14 amino acids. V lost 3 bases, J lost 5 bases, and 13 bases lay in between. Per the germline V gene, CDR1 is SGHDN and CDR2 is FVKESK. These data belong to a study of blood T cell repertoires in COVID-19. The wider study: COVID-19 samples collected from the United States, Italy and Spain covered acute and convalescent phases.

Study processing details: Nucleated cell counts were estimated from reference gene primer amplification. The method was immunoSEQ multiplex PCR; TCRdb's version includes in-frame clones alone and lacks a portion of them. Clone size and the V and J calls come from that table; the DNA yielded D and trimming. The sample holds around 180,000 clones, around 82% seen once. Sequences were obtained from PBMCs or T cells enriched from blood (not recorded which). The TCR comes from a woman in her fifties or sixties with acute COVID-19. The chain is built from TRBV14 and TRBJ2-5, with a tentative D call TRBD2 (6 bases). The CDR3 reads CASSQRRGAETQYF. The CDR3 nucleotides are TGTGCCAGCAGCCAGCGGCGGGGAGCGGAGACCCAGTACTTC.